This T cell receptor beta chain originates from a study of blood T cell repertoires in COVID-19. Study at large: There were acute and convalescent COVID-19 samples, and they came from the United States, Italy and Spain. The cDNA or gDNA used as material had been derived from T cells, B-cell-depleted T cells, or PBMCs.

Trimming took 4 bases from V and 6 from J; bases not matched to a gene: 8. This CDR3 contains 15 residues. Germline assignment: CDR1 SGHTA and CDR2 FQGTGA. Enrolled during active infection, Seattle patients were then followed longitudinally. In the original processing: Using reference gene primer amplification, nucleated cell counts were estimated. Profiling relied on immunoSEQ multiplex PCR, and the TCRdb table lists in-frame clones only, not all of them. The V and J calls and the clone size are those of that table, but D and trimming were determined from the DNA. The profile shows roughly 150,000 clones, about 85% of them singletons.

Sequencing used peripheral blood. This chain joins TRBV7-3 and TRBJ2-1; 8 bases are shared with TRBD2. The sequence came from a woman between 50 and 59 years old with COVID-19, enrolled during active disease. CDR3 coding DNA: TGTGCCAGCAGCTCCGGGGGGGCCATGGGCAATGAGCAGTTCTTC. Translating it yields CASSSGGAMGNEQFF.